There are a few counts of the clone carrying this TCR beta chain. Its matching antigen is unknown. For TCR beta, libraries came from quantitative 5'-RACE with molecular barcodes. In TCRdb, the 5' RACE reads were re-called with MiXCR into one record per CDR3 protein. The sample has around 300,000 distinct CDR3 sequences; around 21% are singletons. V lost 2 bases and J lost 8; bases outside the gene matches: 6. The germline CDR1 and CDR2 sequences are SNHLY and FYNNEI. The CDR3 consists of 15 residues. This specimen comes from a study of CD8 T cells in ankylosing spondylitis. Study observations and caveats: A TCR beta motif made of fewer than ten highly homologous variants seemed typical of ankylosing spondylitis blood. Some motif variants were previously reported in reactive arthritis synovial fluid and blood.

The chain carries TRBV2 and TRBJ2-1; 10 bases map to TRBD2. Sequenced sample: blood, either unsorted or a sorted T cell fraction (not recorded which). The TCR comes from a female donor with ankylosing spondylitis or in good health (not recorded which). For the CDR3, the DNA is TGTGCCAGCAGTGAACTAGCGGGAGCTATCGATGAGCAGTTCTTC. This encodes CASSELAGAIDEQFF.